Each of the 25 T cell receptor beta chains below was sequenced from the same sample in a study of shared clonotypes between healthy human individuals. Naive CD8 cells, CD45RO-negative and positively selected for CCR7, excluded terminally differentiated effector memory CD45RA+ cells. The protocol was immunoSEQ multiplex PCR, while the TCRdb copy is restricted to in-frame clones and leaves out a portion. This sample carries 760,000 or so clones, roughly 96% of them seen once, and the ten largest clones take 0.2% to 0.25%. What was sequenced was naive CD8+ T cells sorted from blood. These receptors were taken from a young man in good health.

This sequence joins TRBV7-3 and TRBJ1-1; a weak D match, TRBD1 (5 bases). The CDR3 totals 15 residues. Germline assignment: CDR1 SGHTA and CDR2 FQGTGA. V dropped 1 base and J dropped 8 bases, with 17 bases sitting between them. In nucleotides, the CDR3 is TGTGCCAGCAGCTTAATTGGTCGGGGGGAATCGGAAGCTTTCTTT. Encoded protein: CASSLIGRGESEAFF.

With regard to this clone: This CDR3 is also generated by other DNA sequences in the sample. The CDR3 spells CASSPGTSGIYEQYF. CDR3 DNA sequence: TGTGCCAGCAGCCCAGGGACTAGCGGGATCTACGAGCAGTACTTC. This rearrangement joins TRBV27 to TRBJ2-7; 13 bases map to TRBD2. In germline, CDR1 is MNHEY, CDR2 SMNVEV (reference sequence). The trim removed 6 bases at V and 3 bases at J, leaving 5 bases unmatched. This CDR3 is 15 amino acids long.

This clone was counted a single time. The V and J genes are TRBV7-8 and TRBJ2-1, with D uncertain. Trimming stripped 0 bases from V and 6 bases from J, with 15 bases between. The CDR3 is 16 residues long. Germline CDR1 is SGHVS and CDR2 is FQNEAQ. CDR3 region: CASSLARLRRLNEQFF. For the CDR3, the DNA is TGTGCCAGCAGCTTAGCGCGGCTTAGACGGCTCAATGAGCAGTTCTTC.

Only one count was recorded for this clone. The chain joins TRBV7-9 to TRBJ2-6; TRBD1 agrees at 9 bases. V gave up 7 bases and J gave up 3 bases; unmatched junction bases: 4. Germline CDR1 reads SEHNR; CDR2 reads FQNEAQ (reference sequence). There are 15 residues in the CDR3. As DNA, the CDR3 is TGTGCCAGCACCGACAGGGGGATTGGGGCCAACGTCCTGACTTTC. Encoded protein: CASTDRGIGANVLTF.

DNA of the CDR3: TGTGCCAGCAGCGATGGTAGTCTTGGACAGTACTCTGGAAACACCATATATTTT. Translated, it gives CASSDGSLGQYSGNTIYF. The V and J genes are TRBV7-9 and TRBJ1-3; the D gene is possibly TRBD1 (6 bases). The CDR3 is 18 residues long. Germline V gene data show CDR1 as SEHNR and CDR2 as FQNEAQ (reference sequence). The germline V and J ends were trimmed by 5 bases and 0 bases, with 20 bases remaining between them.

The V gene is TRBV19, the J gene TRBJ2-2; 8 bases fit TRBD1. Germline assignment: CDR1 LNHDA and CDR2 SQIVND (reference sequence). Germline trimming cut 6 bases from V and 3 bases from J; bases unmatched to any gene: 6. The CDR3 is 15 residues long. For the CDR3, the DNA is TGTGCCAGTAGGAGACAGGGACAGGACACCGGGGAGCTGTTTTTT. Protein sequence: CASRRQGQDTGELFF.

This clone was observed once. The rearrangement uses TRBV15 and TRBJ2-3; 8 bases are a match to TRBD2. The CDR3 consists of 15 residues. Per the germline V gene, CDR1 is LNHNV and CDR2 is YYDKDF (reference sequence). After removal of 7 bases from V and 0 bases from J, the junction contained 6 bases not matched to a gene. In DNA form, the CDR3 reads TGTGCCACCATGGGCTTAGCGGGGAGCACAGATACGCAGTATTTT. Protein product: CATMGLAGSTDTQYF.

This chain connects TRBV29-1 to TRBJ2-7; 13 bases match TRBD2. V shed 6 bases and J 3 bases; nucleotides not matched to a gene: 2. The CDR3 is 13 amino acids. The germline V gene encodes CDR1 SQVTM and CDR2 ANQGSEA. CDR3 residues: CSVGTSGIYEQYF. The CDR3 nucleotides read TGCAGCGTGGGGACTAGCGGGATCTACGAGCAGTACTTC.

V usage is TRBV7-9 and J usage is TRBJ2-3; a weak D match, TRBD2 (6 bases). The CDR3 consists of 16 residues. V lost 0 bases and J 1 base, leaving 11 bases between the germline ends. Germline V CDR1 and CDR2: SEHNR, FQNEAQ (reference sequence). CDR3 nucleotides: TGTGCCAGCAGCTTAGCCGCGGCTAGCGGCACAGATACGCAGTATTTT. This encodes CASSLAAASGTDTQYF.

This chain connects TRBV11-2 to TRBJ2-7; a possible D gene is TRBD1 (7 bases). The CDR3 runs 15 residues. In germline, CDR1 is SGHAT, CDR2 FQNNGV. Trimming took 5 bases from V and 3 from J, leaving 17 bases between them. In nucleotides, the CDR3 is TGTGCCAGCAGCCAATGGCAGGGGGGTGGCTACGAGCAGTACTTC. This translates into CASSQWQGGGYEQYF.

V and J are TRBV5-6 and TRBJ1-1; D unresolved. From germline, CDR1 is SGHDT and CDR2 YYEEEE. Trimming cost V 1 base and J 6 bases, with 16 bases left between them. The CDR3 is made up of 15 amino acids. CDR3 amino acids: CASSLKVGFFPEAFF. The CDR3 bases are TGTGCCAGCAGCTTGAAGGTAGGGTTCTTCCCTGAAGCTTTCTTT.

This clone was seen just once. The rearrangement links TRBV9 to TRBJ2-7; 10 positions agree with TRBD2. J lost 4 bases, V lost 4 bases, and 8 bases had no gene match. CDR3 size: 15 residues. The germline V gene has CDR1 SGDLS and CDR2 YYNGEE. The DNA of the CDR3 is TGTGCCAGCAGCCCTCAGACTAGCGGGTCTTACGAGCAGTACTTC. Translating gives CASSPQTSGSYEQYF.

The chain uses TRBV19 and TRBJ2-1; TRBD2 agrees at 9 bases. The CDR3 is 16 residues long. J gave up 1 base and V 3 bases, and 4 bases lay outside the gene matches. From germline, CDR1 is LNHDA and CDR2 SQIVND (reference sequence). The CDR3 nucleotides are TGTGCCAGTAGTATGCTAGCGGGAACGTCCTACAATGAGCAGTTCTTC. It encodes CASSMLAGTSYNEQFF.

This clone was seen a handful of times. The chain uses TRBV7-9 and TRBJ1-1; TRBD1 is a possible D gene (6 bases). The germline V and J ends were trimmed by 7 bases and 5 bases, with 17 bases remaining between them. Germline V gene lookup returns CDR1 SEHNR and CDR2 FQNEAQ (reference sequence). The CDR3 has 14 amino acids. The CDR3: CASTLQGLGTEAFF. CDR3 DNA: TGTGCCAGCACCCTACAGGGTTTAGGAACTGAAGCTTTCTTT.

The rearrangement links TRBV4-3 to TRBJ2-1; a weak D match, TRBD1 (7 bases). V was cut by 8 bases and J by 2 bases, with 10 bases left in between. The length of the CDR3 is 13 residues. CDR1 and CDR2 from the germline V gene are LGHNA and YSLEER. The CDR3 protein is CASRGTAYNEQFF. CDR3 DNA: TGCGCCAGCCGGGGGACAGCCTACAATGAGCAGTTCTTC.

Notes on this clone: The same CDR3 can be traced to other DNA sequences in this sample. The genes are TRBV9 and TRBJ2-1; perhaps TRBD2 as D (5 bases). From germline, CDR1 is SGDLS and CDR2 YYNGEE. V lost 0 bases, J lost 5 bases, and 6 bases lay in between. This CDR3 has 13 amino acids. DNA of the CDR3: TGTGCCAGCAGCGTAGGGACTCACAATGAGCAGTTCTTC. Protein sequence: CASSVGTHNEQFF.

The chain joins TRBV19 to TRBJ2-7; D remains unclear. CDR1 is LNHDA and CDR2 is SQIVND in the germline V gene (reference sequence). Trimming stripped 3 bases from V and 1 base from J, with 7 bases between. This CDR3 is 13 amino acids long. The CDR3 here is CASSIAPSYEQYF. In nucleotides, the CDR3 is TGTGCCAGTAGTATTGCCCCATCCTACGAGCAGTACTTC.

The chain carries TRBV27 and TRBJ1-4; TRBD1 matches at 8 bases. With V trimmed by 2 bases and J by 8 bases, 7 bases remained unmatched. The CDR3 covers 15 residues. Germline assignment: CDR1 MNHEY and CDR2 SMNVEV (reference sequence). CDR3 sequence (DNA): TGTGCCAGCAGTTTACGGCAGGGGGCGTACGAAAAACTGTTTTTT. Amino acids: CASSLRQGAYEKLFF.

The gene calls are TRBV5-6 and TRBJ1-2; 10 bases match TRBD1. This CDR3 comprises 15 residues. Trimming took 4 bases from V and 1 from J; bases not matched to a gene: 4. Germline V CDR1 and CDR2: SGHDT, YYEEEE. Written as DNA, the CDR3 is TGTGCCAGCAGCGAAGGGACAGGGGTTAACTATGGCTACACCTTC. This sequence encodes CASSEGTGVNYGYTF.

The V and J genes are TRBV5-1 and TRBJ1-1; D may be TRBD1 (5 bases). The V gene lost 3 bases and the J gene lost 7 bases, with 16 bases spanning the gap. The CDR3 has 14 amino acids. Germline values: CDR1 SGHRS, CDR2 YFSETQ. The CDR3 DNA sequence: TGCGCCAGCAGCTCGGTGGTGGGGGGTGATGAAGCTTTCTTT. This sequence encodes CASSSVVGGDEAFF.

The chain uses TRBV7-9 and TRBJ2-1; 7 bases agree with TRBD2. The J segment lost 0 bases and the V segment lost 5 bases, leaving 13 bases of the junction unmatched. Looked up from germline, CDR1 is SEHNR and CDR2 is FQNEAQ (reference sequence). CDR3 length: 18 residues. The chain's CDR3 is CASSANDLAESSYNEQFF. As DNA, the CDR3 is TGTGCCAGCAGCGCCAACGACCTAGCGGAGAGCTCCTACAATGAGCAGTTCTTC.

The chain has TRBV6-1 and TRBJ2-5, with TRBD1 matching 9 bases. Germline loops: CDR1 MNHNS, CDR2 SASEGT. The CDR3 extends over 16 amino acids. The J segment lost 0 bases and the V segment lost 4 bases, leaving 6 bases of the junction unmatched. CDR3 protein: CASSVAGTGNQETQYF. CDR3 sequence (DNA): TGTGCCAGCAGTGTTGCAGGGACAGGGAACCAAGAGACCCAGTACTTC.

This chain connects TRBV7-2 to TRBJ2-3; 8 bases map to TRBD2. The CDR3 sequence is 18 residues long. J was trimmed by 2 bases and V by 4 bases; bases with no gene match: 14. Germline V gene lookup returns CDR1 SGHTA and CDR2 FQGNSA. The CDR3 reads CASSSLTSGGSDTDTQYF. The CDR3 region has the DNA TGTGCCAGCAGCTCCCTCACGTCGGGGGGGAGCGACACAGATACGCAGTATTTT.

The rearrangement joins TRBV9 to TRBJ2-2, with 14 positions matching TRBD2. Germline CDR1 reads SGDLS; CDR2 reads YYNGEE. J lost 3 bases, V lost 4 bases, and 5 bases had no gene match. The CDR3 is 17 amino acids. The chain's CDR3 is CASSRGTSGGYTGELFF. The CDR3 DNA reads TGTGCCAGCAGCCGGGGGACTAGCGGGGGATACACCGGGGAGCTGTTTTTT.

This clone was picked up one time. The genes are TRBV27 and TRBJ1-3; TRBD1 is a possible D gene (5 bases). V was pared by 6 bases and J by 3 bases, with 18 bases between. The germline V gene encodes CDR1 MNHEY and CDR2 SMNVEV (reference sequence). CDR3 length equals 16 residues. The CDR3 loop reads CASSKARGAIGNTIYF. The DNA of the CDR3 is TGTGCCAGCAGCAAAGCGAGAGGGGCGATTGGAAACACCATATATTTT.